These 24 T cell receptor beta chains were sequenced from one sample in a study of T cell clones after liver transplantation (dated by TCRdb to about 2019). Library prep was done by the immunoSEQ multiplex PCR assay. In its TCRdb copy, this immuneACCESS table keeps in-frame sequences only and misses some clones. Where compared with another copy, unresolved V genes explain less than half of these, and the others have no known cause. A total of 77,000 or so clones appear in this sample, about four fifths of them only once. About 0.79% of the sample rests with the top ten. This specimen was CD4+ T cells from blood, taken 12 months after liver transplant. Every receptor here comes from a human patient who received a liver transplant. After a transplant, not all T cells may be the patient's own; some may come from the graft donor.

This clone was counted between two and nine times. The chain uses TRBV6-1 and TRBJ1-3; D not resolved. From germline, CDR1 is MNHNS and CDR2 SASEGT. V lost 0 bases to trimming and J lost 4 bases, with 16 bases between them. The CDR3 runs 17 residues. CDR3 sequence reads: CASSEALRLNFGNTIYF. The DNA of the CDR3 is TGTGCCAGCAGTGAAGCGCTTCGTCTCAACTTCGGAAACACCATATATTTT.

In DNA form, the CDR3 reads TGTGCCTGGAGTTGGGAGACTCGCTTGAACACTGAAGCTTTCTTT. Residues: CAWSWETRLNTEAFF. The V call is TRBV30, the J call TRBJ1-1; D is ambiguous. Germline CDR1 reads GTSNPN; CDR2 reads SVGIG (reference sequence). V was clipped by 2 bases and J by 0 bases, with 13 bases between them. This CDR3 region has 15 residues.

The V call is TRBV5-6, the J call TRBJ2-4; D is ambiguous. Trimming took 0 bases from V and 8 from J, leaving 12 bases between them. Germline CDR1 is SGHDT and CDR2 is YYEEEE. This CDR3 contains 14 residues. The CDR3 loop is CASSLDLGAHIQYF. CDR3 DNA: TGTGCCAGCAGCTTGGATTTGGGCGCTCACATTCAGTACTTC.

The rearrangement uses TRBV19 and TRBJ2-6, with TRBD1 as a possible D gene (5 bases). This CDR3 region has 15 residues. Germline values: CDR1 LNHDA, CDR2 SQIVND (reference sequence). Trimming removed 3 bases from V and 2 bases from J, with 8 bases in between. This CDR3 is CASSISRAGANVLTF. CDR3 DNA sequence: TGTGCCAGTAGTATCAGCAGGGCTGGGGCCAACGTCCTGACTTTC.

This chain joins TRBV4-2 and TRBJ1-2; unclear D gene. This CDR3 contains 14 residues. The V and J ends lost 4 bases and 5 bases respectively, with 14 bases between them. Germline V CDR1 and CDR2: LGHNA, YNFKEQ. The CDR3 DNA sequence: TGTGCCAGCAGCCTCTCAGAGGCTGATTATGGCTACACCTTC. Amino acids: CASSLSEADYGYTF.

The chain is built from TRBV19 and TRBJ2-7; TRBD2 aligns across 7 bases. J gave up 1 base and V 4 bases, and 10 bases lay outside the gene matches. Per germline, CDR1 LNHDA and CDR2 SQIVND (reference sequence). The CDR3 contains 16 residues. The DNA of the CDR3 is TGTGCCAGTAGTAAAGGGAAGACGGGAGGATCCTACGAGCAGTACTTC. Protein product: CASSKGKTGGSYEQYF.

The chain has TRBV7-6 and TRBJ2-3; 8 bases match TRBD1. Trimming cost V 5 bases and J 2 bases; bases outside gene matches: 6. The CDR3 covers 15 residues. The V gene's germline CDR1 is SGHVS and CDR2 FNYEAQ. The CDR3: CASSRDRRNTDTQYF. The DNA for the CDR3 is TGTGCCAGCAGCCGGGACAGGAGAAACACAGATACGCAGTATTTT.

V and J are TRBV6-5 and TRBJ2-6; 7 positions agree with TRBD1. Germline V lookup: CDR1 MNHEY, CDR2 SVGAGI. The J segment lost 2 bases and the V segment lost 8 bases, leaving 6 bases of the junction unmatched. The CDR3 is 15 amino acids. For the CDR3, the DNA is TGTGCCAGCGCATTCGACAGGGCTGGGGCCAACGTCCTGACTTTC. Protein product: CASAFDRAGANVLTF.

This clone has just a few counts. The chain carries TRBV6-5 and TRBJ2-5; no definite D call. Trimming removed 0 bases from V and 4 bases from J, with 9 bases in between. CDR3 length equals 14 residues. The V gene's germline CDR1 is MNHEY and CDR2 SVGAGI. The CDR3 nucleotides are TGTGCCAGCAGTTACTCGGCTAGGAGAGAGACCCAGTACTTC. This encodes CASSYSARRETQYF.

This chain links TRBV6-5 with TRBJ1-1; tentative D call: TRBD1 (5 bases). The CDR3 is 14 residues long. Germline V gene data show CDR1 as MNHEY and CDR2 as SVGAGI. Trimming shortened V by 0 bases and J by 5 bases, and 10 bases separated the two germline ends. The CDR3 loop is CASSYSPGMTEAFF. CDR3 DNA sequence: TGTGCCAGCAGTTACTCACCAGGGATGACTGAAGCTTTCTTT.

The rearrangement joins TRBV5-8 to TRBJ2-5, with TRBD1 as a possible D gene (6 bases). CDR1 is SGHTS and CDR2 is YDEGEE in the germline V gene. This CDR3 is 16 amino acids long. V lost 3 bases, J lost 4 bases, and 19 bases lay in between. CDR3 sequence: CASSSNRQAVGETQYF. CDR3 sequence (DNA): TGTGCCAGCAGCTCGAACCGACAGGCTGTTGGAGAGACCCAGTACTTC.

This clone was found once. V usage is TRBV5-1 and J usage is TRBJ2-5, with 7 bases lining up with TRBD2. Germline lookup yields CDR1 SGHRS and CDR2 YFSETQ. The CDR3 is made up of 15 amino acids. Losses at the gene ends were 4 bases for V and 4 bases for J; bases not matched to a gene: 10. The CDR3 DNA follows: TGCGCCAGCAGCCGAAGGGGAGGGCCGGGAGAGACCCAGTACTTC. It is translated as CASSRRGGPGETQYF.

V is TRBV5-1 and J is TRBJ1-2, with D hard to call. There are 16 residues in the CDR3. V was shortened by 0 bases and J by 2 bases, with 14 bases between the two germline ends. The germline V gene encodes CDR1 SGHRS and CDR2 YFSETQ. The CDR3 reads CASSLALSGRNYGYTF. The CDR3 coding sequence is TGCGCCAGCAGCTTGGCCTTGTCGGGTCGGAACTATGGCTACACCTTC.

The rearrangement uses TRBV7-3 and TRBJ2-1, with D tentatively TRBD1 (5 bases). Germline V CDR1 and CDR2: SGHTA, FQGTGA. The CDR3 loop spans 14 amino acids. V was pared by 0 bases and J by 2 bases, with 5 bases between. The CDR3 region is CASSLTGAYNEQFF. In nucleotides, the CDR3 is TGTGCCAGCAGCTTAACAGGGGCCTACAATGAGCAGTTCTTC. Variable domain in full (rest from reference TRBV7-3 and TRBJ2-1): GAGVSQTPSNKVTEKGKYVELRCDPISGHTALYWYRQSLGQGPEFLIYFQGTGAADDSGLPNDRFFAVRPEGSVSTLKIQRTERGDSAVYLCASSLTGAYNEQFFGPGTRLTVL.

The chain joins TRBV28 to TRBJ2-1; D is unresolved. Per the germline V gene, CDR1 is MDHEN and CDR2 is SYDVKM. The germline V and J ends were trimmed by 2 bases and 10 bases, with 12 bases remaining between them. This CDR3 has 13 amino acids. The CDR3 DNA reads TGTGCCAGCAGTTTAAGTAGACCTCCCGAGCAGTTCTTC. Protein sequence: CASSLSRPPEQFF.

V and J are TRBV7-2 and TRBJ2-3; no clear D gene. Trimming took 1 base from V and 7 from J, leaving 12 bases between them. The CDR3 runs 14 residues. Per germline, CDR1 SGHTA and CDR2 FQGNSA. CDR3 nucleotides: TGTGCCAGCAGCTTAGGGATGACTGGGAATACGCAGTATTTT. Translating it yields CASSLGMTGNTQYF.

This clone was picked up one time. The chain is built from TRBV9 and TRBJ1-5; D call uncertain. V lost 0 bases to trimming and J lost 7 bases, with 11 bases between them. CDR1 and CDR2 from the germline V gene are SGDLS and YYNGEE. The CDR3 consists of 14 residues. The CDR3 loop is CASSVDTSAQPQHF. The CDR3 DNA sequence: TGTGCCAGCAGCGTAGATACGAGTGCCCAGCCCCAGCATTTT.

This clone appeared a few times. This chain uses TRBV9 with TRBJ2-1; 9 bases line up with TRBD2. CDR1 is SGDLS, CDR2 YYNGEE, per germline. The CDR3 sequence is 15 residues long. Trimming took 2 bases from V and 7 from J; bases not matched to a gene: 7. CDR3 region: CASSVVRGRENEQFF. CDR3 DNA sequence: TGTGCCAGCAGCGTCGTGCGCGGGAGGGAAAATGAGCAGTTCTTC.

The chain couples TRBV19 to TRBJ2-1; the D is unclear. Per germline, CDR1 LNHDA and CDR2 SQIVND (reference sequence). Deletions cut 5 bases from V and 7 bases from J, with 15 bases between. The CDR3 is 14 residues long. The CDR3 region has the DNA TGTGCCAGTAGTGTTGAACGGGCATTGAATGAGCAGTTCTTC. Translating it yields CASSVERALNEQFF.

The CDR3 sequence: CASSWGQGGETQYF. The CDR3 nucleotides read TGTGCCAGCAGCTGGGGACAGGGAGGAGAGACCCAGTACTTC. The chain joins TRBV7-9 to TRBJ2-5; 9 bases are shared with TRBD1. Germline assignment: CDR1 SEHNR and CDR2 FQNEAQ (reference sequence). CDR3 size: 14 residues. V lost 4 bases, J lost 4 bases, and 4 bases stayed unmatched.

The CDR3 DNA is TGTGCCAGCAGTTTTGGTACAGGAAAGACCTCCTACGAGCAGTACTTC. Translating it yields CASSFGTGKTSYEQYF. V usage is TRBV28 and J usage is TRBJ2-7; possible D gene TRBD1, 5 bases. The CDR3 is 16 residues long. The ends were cut back, 3 bases at V and 0 bases at J, with 15 bases in the middle. The germline V gene encodes CDR1 MDHEN and CDR2 SYDVKM.

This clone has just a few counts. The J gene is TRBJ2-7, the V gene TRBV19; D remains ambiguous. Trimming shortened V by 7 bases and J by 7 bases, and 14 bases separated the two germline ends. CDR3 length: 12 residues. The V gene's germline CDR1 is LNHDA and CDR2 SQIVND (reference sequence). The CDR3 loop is CASNTGLGEQYF. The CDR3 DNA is TGTGCCAGTAATACGGGCTTGGGGGAGCAGTACTTC.

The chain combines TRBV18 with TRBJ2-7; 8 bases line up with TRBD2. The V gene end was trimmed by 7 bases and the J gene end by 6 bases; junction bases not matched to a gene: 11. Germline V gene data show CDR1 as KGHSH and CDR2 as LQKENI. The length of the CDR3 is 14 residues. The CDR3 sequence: CASLLAGGSSEQYF. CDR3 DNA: TGTGCCAGCTTACTGGCGGGAGGAAGCTCCGAGCAGTACTTC.

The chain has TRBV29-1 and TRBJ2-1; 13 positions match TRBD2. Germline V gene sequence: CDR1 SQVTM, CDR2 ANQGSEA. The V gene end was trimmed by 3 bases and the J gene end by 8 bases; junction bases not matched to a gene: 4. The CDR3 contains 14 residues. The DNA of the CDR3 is TGCAGCGTTGAGGGGACTAGCGGGGCAGATGAGCAGTTCTTC. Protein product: CSVEGTSGADEQFF.